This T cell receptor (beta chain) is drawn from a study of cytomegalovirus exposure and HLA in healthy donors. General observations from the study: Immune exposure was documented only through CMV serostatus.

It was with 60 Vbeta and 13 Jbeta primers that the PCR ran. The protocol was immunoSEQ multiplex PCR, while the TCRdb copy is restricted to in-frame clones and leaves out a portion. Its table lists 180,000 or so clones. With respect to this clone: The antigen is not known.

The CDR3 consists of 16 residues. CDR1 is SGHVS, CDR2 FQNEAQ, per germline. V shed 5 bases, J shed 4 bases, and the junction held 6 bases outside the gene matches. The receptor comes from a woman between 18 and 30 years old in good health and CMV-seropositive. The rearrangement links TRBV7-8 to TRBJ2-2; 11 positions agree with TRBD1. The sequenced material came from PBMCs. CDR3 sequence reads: CASSKRGTGGTGELFF. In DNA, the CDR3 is TGTGCCAGCAGCAAACGGGGGACAGGGGGCACCGGGGAGCTGTTTTTT.